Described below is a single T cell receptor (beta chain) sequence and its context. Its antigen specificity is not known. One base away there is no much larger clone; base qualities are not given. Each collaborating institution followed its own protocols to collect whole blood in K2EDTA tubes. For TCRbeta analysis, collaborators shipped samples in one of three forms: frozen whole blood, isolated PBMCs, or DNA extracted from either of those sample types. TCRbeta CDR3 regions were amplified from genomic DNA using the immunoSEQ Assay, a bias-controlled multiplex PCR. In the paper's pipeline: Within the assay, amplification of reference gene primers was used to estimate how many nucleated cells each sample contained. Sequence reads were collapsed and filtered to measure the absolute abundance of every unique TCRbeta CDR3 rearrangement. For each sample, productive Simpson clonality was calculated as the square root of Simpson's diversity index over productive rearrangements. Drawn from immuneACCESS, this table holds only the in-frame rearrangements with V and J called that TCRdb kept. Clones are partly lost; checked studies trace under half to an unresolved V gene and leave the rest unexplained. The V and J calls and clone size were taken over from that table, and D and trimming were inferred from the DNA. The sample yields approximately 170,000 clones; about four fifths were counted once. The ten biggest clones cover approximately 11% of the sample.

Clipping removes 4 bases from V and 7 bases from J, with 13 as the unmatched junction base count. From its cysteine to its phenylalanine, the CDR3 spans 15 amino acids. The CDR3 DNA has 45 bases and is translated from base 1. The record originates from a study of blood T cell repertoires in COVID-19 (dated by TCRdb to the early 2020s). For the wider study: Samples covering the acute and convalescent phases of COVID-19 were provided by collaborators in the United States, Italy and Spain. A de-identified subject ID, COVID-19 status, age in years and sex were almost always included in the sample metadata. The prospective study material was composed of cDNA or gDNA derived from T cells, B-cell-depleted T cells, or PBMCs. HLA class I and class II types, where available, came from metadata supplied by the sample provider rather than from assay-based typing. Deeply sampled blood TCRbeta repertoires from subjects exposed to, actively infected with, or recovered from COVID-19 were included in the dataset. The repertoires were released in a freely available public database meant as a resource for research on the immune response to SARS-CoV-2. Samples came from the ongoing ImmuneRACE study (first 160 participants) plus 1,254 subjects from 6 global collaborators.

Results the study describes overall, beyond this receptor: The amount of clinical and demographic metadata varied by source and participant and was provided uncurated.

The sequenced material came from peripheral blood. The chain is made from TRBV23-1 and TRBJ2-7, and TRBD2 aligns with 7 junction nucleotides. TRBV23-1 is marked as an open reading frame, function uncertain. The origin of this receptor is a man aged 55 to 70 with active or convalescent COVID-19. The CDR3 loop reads CASSRQMGGTGEQYF. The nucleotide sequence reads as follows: TGCGCCAGCAGTCGCCAAATGGGGGGGACTGGGGAGCAGTACTTC.